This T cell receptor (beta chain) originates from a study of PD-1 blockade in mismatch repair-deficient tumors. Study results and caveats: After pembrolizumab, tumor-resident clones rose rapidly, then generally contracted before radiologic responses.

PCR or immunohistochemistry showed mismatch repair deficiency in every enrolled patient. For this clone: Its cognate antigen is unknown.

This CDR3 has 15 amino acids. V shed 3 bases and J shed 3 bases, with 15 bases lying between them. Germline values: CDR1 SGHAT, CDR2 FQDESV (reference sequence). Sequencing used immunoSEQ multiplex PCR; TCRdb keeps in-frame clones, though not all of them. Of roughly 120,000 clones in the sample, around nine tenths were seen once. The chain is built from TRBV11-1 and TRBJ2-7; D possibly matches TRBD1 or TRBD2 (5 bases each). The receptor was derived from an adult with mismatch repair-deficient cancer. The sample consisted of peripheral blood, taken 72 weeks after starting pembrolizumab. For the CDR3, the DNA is TGTGCCAGCAGCTTCGGGGCAGGGTCTTACTACGAGCAGTACTTC. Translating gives CASSFGAGSYYEQYF. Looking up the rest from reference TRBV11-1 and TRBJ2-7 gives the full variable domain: EAEVAQSPRYKITEKSQAVAFWCDPISGHATLYWYRQILGQGPELLVQFQDESVVDDSQLPKDRFSAERLKGVDSTLKIQPAELGDSAMYLCASSFGAGSYYEQYFGPGTRLTVT.